The source of this TCR beta chain is a study of blood T cells in healthy people across ages. Regarding the study as a whole: Getting older went along with TCR beta diversity per million T cells dropping roughly linearly.

Of note for this clonotype: Antigen: not known.

V was trimmed by 4 bases and J by 7 bases, leaving 16 bases between them. This CDR3 contains 14 residues. CDR1 SGHDN and CDR2 FVKESK come from the germline V gene. Next came a second PCR, run for roughly 7 to 12 cycles, which used a sample-barcoded 5' primer along with a J-beta primer mix. The template-switch adaptor, which had 12 random nucleotides, put a tag on each cDNA molecule. Per-sample output comprised a minimum of 3 million paired-end reads containing CDR3. TCRdb recomputed calls from the 5' RACE reads with MiXCR, one row per CDR3 protein. The repertoire includes about 1.1 million distinct CDR3 sequences, roughly two fifths of them detected once, and 13% sits in the top ten.

Material: blood. This TCR was recovered from a man between 18 and 35 years old in good health. This chain connects TRBV14 to TRBJ1-1, with D perhaps TRBD1 (5 bases). As DNA, the CDR3 is TGTGCCAGCAGCCTCCCCGGGGCAGACCTTGAAGCTTTCTTT. This encodes CASSLPGADLEAFF.